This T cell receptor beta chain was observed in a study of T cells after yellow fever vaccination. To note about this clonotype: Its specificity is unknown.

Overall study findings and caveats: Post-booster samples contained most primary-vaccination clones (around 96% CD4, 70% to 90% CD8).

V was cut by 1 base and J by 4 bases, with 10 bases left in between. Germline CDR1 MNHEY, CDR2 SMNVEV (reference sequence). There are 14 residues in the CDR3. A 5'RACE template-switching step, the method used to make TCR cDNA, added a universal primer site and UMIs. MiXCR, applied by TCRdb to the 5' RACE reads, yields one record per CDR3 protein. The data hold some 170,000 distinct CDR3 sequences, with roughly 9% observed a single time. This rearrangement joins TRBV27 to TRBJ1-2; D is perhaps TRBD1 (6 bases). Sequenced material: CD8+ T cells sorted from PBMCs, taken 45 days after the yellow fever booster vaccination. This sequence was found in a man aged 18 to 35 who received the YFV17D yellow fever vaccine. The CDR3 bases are TGTGCCAGCAGTTTATACAGGGCGGGCTATGGCTACACCTTC. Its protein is CASSLYRAGYGYTF.